Listed below are T cell receptor beta chains from one sample, sequenced in a study of technical replicates of blood from a handful of donors. Libraries were prepared by immunoSEQ multiplex PCR; TCRdb keeps only in-frame clonotypes and omits some of them. The table has more than 55,000 clones, around 94% seen once; the top ten hold approximately 0.38%. Input material: T cells isolated from PBMCs. These receptors all come from a human donor in good health. The CDR3 runs from the conserved cysteine through the conserved F or W. A D gene is named only where the DNA matches it firmly. Size is stated for part of the rows, as once, few or many counts, or as a class when the clone is expanded.

j_gene: TRBJ1-5
abundance: NA
v_gene: TRBV19
d_gene: NA
CDR3aa: CASSMGRLNQPQHF
CDR3nt: TGTGCCAGTAGTATGGGCCGCCTAAATCAGCCCCAGCATTTT

j_gene: TRBJ2-2
abundance: NA
v_gene: TRBV30
d_gene: NA
CDR3aa: CAGAGHNTGELFF
CDR3nt: TGTGCTGGAGCGGGACACAACACCGGGGAGCTGTTTTTT

j_gene: TRBJ2-5
abundance: NA
v_gene: TRBV10-3
d_gene: NA
CDR3aa: CAIGPLSGETQYF
CDR3nt: TGTGCCATCGGGCCTTTGTCGGGGGAGACCCAGTACTTC

j_gene: TRBJ2-5
abundance: NA
v_gene: TRBV19
d_gene: NA
CDR3aa: CASSIAGGPGSETQYF
CDR3nt: TGTGCCAGTAGTATTGCCGGCGGTCCCGGGTCGGAGACCCAGTACTTC

j_gene: TRBJ1-1
abundance: few
v_gene: TRBV14
d_gene: TRBD1
CDR3aa: CASKGQGTEAFF
CDR3nt: TGTGCCAGCAAAGGACAGGGCACTGAAGCTTTCTTT

j_gene: TRBJ2-2
abundance: NA
v_gene: TRBV29-1
d_gene: TRBD1
CDR3aa: CSVLGDRGTGELFF
CDR3nt: TGCAGCGTTCTCGGGGACAGGGGCACCGGGGAGCTGTTTTTT

j_gene: TRBJ2-2
abundance: NA
v_gene: TRBV9
d_gene: TRBD2
CDR3aa: CASSDRGGRGAGELFF
CDR3nt: TGTGCCAGCAGCGACAGAGGCGGGAGGGGGGCCGGGGAGCTGTTTTTT

j_gene: TRBJ2-1
abundance: once
v_gene: TRBV28
d_gene: TRBD2
CDR3aa: CASSLLAGGYNKQFF
CDR3nt: TGTGCCAGCAGTTTATTAGCGGGAGGGTACAATAAGCAGTTCTTC

j_gene: TRBJ2-7
abundance: NA
v_gene: TRBV2
d_gene: TRBD2
CDR3aa: CASRGTSGSGEQYF
CDR3nt: TGTGCCAGCAGAGGGACTAGCGGGAGTGGCGAGCAGTACTTC

j_gene: TRBJ2-5
abundance: NA
v_gene: TRBV19
d_gene: NA
CDR3aa: CASSIVSTQGQEETQYF
CDR3nt: TGTGCCAGTAGTATAGTGAGTACTCAAGGTCAGGAAGAGACCCAGTACTTC

j_gene: TRBJ2-6
abundance: NA
v_gene: TRBV7-2
d_gene: NA
CDR3aa: CASSFSTGANVLTF
CDR3nt: TGTGCCAGCAGCTTTAGCACTGGGGCCAACGTCCTGACTTTC

j_gene: TRBJ2-1
abundance: NA
v_gene: TRBV25-1
d_gene: NA
CDR3aa: CASSEIIGTYNEQFF
CDR3nt: TGTGCCAGCAGTGAAATCATCGGGACTTACAATGAGCAGTTCTTC

j_gene: TRBJ2-2
abundance: NA
v_gene: TRBV28
d_gene: TRBD1
CDR3aa: CASSHPSGQGVGELFF
CDR3nt: TGTGCCAGCAGTCATCCCTCAGGACAGGGGGTCGGGGAGCTGTTTTTT

j_gene: TRBJ2-2
abundance: NA
v_gene: TRBV6-5
d_gene: TRBD2
CDR3aa: CASSLTSGYTGELFF
CDR3nt: TGTGCCAGCAGTTTAACTAGCGGATACACCGGGGAGCTGTTTTTT

j_gene: TRBJ2-3
abundance: NA
v_gene: TRBV28
d_gene: NA
CDR3aa: CASSPSQRTQYF
CDR3nt: TGTGCCAGCAGTCCCTCCCAGCGTACGCAGTATTTT

j_gene: TRBJ2-1
abundance: NA
v_gene: TRBV6-1
d_gene: NA
CDR3aa: CASSVRSGLSYNEQFF
CDR3nt: TGTGCCAGCAGTGTGCGATCCGGGTTATCCTACAATGAGCAGTTCTTC

j_gene: TRBJ1-5
abundance: NA
v_gene: TRBV7-9
d_gene: NA
CDR3aa: CASSLGFSQPQHF
CDR3nt: TGTGCCAGCAGCTTAGGTTTTAGTCAGCCCCAGCATTTT

j_gene: TRBJ2-1
abundance: NA
v_gene: TRBV6-1
d_gene: NA
CDR3aa: CASSEFAGSNSYNEQFF
CDR3nt: TGTGCCAGCAGTGAGTTTGCCGGGAGCAACTCCTACAATGAGCAGTTCTTC

j_gene: TRBJ2-5
abundance: once
v_gene: TRBV6-1
d_gene: TRBD2
CDR3aa: CASSSSGGGGETQYF
CDR3nt: TGTGCCAGCAGTTCTAGCGGGGGAGGTGGAGAGACCCAGTACTTC

j_gene: TRBJ2-7
abundance: NA
v_gene: TRBV5-3
d_gene: TRBD2
CDR3aa: CARSTPSGPYEQYF
CDR3nt: TGTGCCAGAAGCACCCCTAGCGGTCCCTACGAGCAGTACTTC

j_gene: TRBJ2-6
abundance: few
v_gene: TRBV27
d_gene: TRBD1
CDR3aa: CASSRDSGYSGANVLTF
CDR3nt: TGTGCCAGCAGTCGGGACAGCGGATACTCTGGGGCCAACGTCCTGACTTTC

j_gene: TRBJ2-3
abundance: NA
v_gene: TRBV10-3
d_gene: NA
CDR3aa: CAISESGSTDTQYF
CDR3nt: TGTGCCATCAGTGAAAGCGGGAGCACAGATACGCAGTATTTT

j_gene: TRBJ2-5
abundance: NA
v_gene: TRBV7-2
d_gene: NA
CDR3aa: CASSLGGGGQETQYF
CDR3nt: TGTGCCAGCAGTTTAGGGGGGGGCGGGCAAGAGACCCAGTACTTC

j_gene: TRBJ2-1
abundance: NA
v_gene: TRBV30
d_gene: NA
CDR3aa: CAWTSGPLSNEQFF
CDR3nt: TGTGCCTGGACCTCAGGCCCCCTATCTAATGAGCAGTTCTTC

j_gene: TRBJ2-2
abundance: NA
v_gene: TRBV5-4
d_gene: TRBD2
CDR3aa: CASSFFAGGPGELFF
CDR3nt: TGTGCCAGCAGCTTTTTTGCGGGAGGGCCCGGGGAGCTGTTTTTT

j_gene: TRBJ2-2
abundance: NA
v_gene: TRBV5-6
d_gene: TRBD1
CDR3aa: CASSSTNGQGRLFF
CDR3nt: TGTGCCAGCAGCTCAACTAATGGACAGGGAAGGCTGTTTTTT

j_gene: TRBJ1-2
abundance: few
v_gene: TRBV7-3
d_gene: TRBD1
CDR3aa: CASSTGTGGYTF
CDR3nt: TGTGCCAGCAGCACAGGGACAGGTGGCTACACCTTC

j_gene: TRBJ2-7
abundance: NA
v_gene: TRBV13
d_gene: TRBD1
CDR3aa: CASSSEGVSGTGNSYEQYF
CDR3nt: TGTGCCAGCAGCTCAGAGGGGGTGTCCGGGACAGGCAACTCCTACGAGCAGTACTTC

j_gene: TRBJ1-2
abundance: NA
v_gene: TRBV28
d_gene: TRBD1
CDR3aa: CASATTGVGYGYTF
CDR3nt: TGTGCCAGTGCAACGACAGGGGTGGGCTATGGCTACACCTTC

j_gene: TRBJ1-1
abundance: NA
v_gene: TRBV5-1
d_gene: TRBD1
CDR3aa: CASSQRQGTSTEAFF
CDR3nt: TGCGCCAGCAGCCAAAGACAGGGGACCAGCACTGAAGCTTTCTTT

j_gene: TRBJ2-3
abundance: NA
v_gene: TRBV5-1
d_gene: NA
CDR3aa: CASNPEGPYTDTQYF
CDR3nt: TGCGCCAGCAACCCGGAGGGGCCCTACACAGATACGCAGTATTTT

j_gene: TRBJ2-3
abundance: NA
v_gene: TRBV5-6
d_gene: TRBD2
CDR3aa: CASSVRDYHTDTQYF
CDR3nt: TGTGCCAGCAGCGTCCGGGACTATCACACAGATACGCAGTATTTT

j_gene: TRBJ1-5
abundance: NA
v_gene: TRBV6-6
d_gene: TRBD1
CDR3aa: CASSWGQNSNQPQHF
CDR3nt: TGTGCCAGCAGTTGGGGACAGAATAGCAATCAGCCCCAGCATTTT

j_gene: TRBJ2-7
abundance: NA
v_gene: TRBV9
d_gene: TRBD1
CDR3aa: CASSVASGTGGLDEQYF
CDR3nt: TGTGCCAGCAGCGTAGCCTCCGGGACAGGGGGCCTAGACGAGCAGTACTTC

j_gene: TRBJ2-5
abundance: NA
v_gene: TRBV9
d_gene: NA
CDR3aa: CASSEWDYQETQYF
CDR3nt: TGTGCCAGCAGCGAGTGGGACTACCAAGAGACCCAGTACTTC

j_gene: TRBJ2-1
abundance: NA
v_gene: TRBV5-6
d_gene: TRBD2
CDR3aa: CASSLEISGIGEQFF
CDR3nt: TGTGCCAGCAGCTTGGAGATTAGCGGGATCGGTGAGCAGTTCTTC

j_gene: TRBJ2-2
abundance: NA
v_gene: TRBV5-1
d_gene: TRBD1
CDR3aa: CASSPRQGRNTGELFF
CDR3nt: TGCGCCAGCAGCCCACGACAGGGGCGTAACACCGGGGAGCTGTTTTTT

j_gene: TRBJ1-1
abundance: once
v_gene: TRBV5-1
d_gene: TRBD1
CDR3aa: CASSSRGLGDTEAFF
CDR3nt: TGCGCCAGCAGCTCCAGGGGGCTGGGGGACACTGAAGCTTTCTTT

j_gene: TRBJ2-2
abundance: once
v_gene: TRBV5-1
d_gene: TRBD1
CDR3aa: CASSYDRGTGELFF
CDR3nt: TGCGCCAGCAGCTACGACAGGGGTACTGGGGAGCTGTTTTTT

j_gene: TRBJ2-7
abundance: NA
v_gene: TRBV7-2
d_gene: NA
CDR3aa: CASSLQLPYEQYF
CDR3nt: TGTGCCAGCAGCTTACAACTGCCCTACGAGCAGTACTTC

j_gene: TRBJ1-1
abundance: few
v_gene: TRBV7-9
d_gene: NA
CDR3aa: CASTRTNTEAFF
CDR3nt: TGTGCCAGCACCCGGACTAACACTGAAGCTTTCTTT

j_gene: TRBJ1-5
abundance: NA
v_gene: TRBV30
d_gene: NA
CDR3aa: CAWSVRGSMKNQPQHF
CDR3nt: TGTGCCTGGAGTGTTAGGGGCTCGATGAAAAATCAGCCCCAGCATTTT

j_gene: TRBJ2-3
abundance: NA
v_gene: TRBV6-4
d_gene: TRBD2
CDR3aa: CASSAGTSGPDTQYF
CDR3nt: TGTGCCAGCAGTGCCGGGACTAGCGGGCCAGATACGCAGTATTTT

j_gene: TRBJ2-7
abundance: NA
v_gene: TRBV10-1
d_gene: TRBD1
CDR3aa: CASSDTGGYEQYF
CDR3nt: TGCGCCAGCAGTGATACAGGGGGCTACGAGCAGTACTTC

j_gene: TRBJ2-1
abundance: NA
v_gene: TRBV7-9
d_gene: TRBD2
CDR3aa: CASSVGGRLAGSHEQFF
CDR3nt: TGTGCCAGCAGCGTTGGGGGCCGGCTAGCGGGATCGCATGAGCAGTTCTTC

j_gene: TRBJ2-5
abundance: NA
v_gene: TRBV27
d_gene: TRBD1
CDR3aa: CASSHTGTGGETQYF
CDR3nt: TGTGCCAGCAGTCATACCGGGACAGGGGGAGAGACCCAGTACTTC

j_gene: TRBJ2-7
abundance: NA
v_gene: TRBV2
d_gene: TRBD2
CDR3aa: CASSEGIAGSYEQYF
CDR3nt: TGTGCCAGCAGTGAAGGGATAGCGGGTTCCTACGAGCAGTACTTC

j_gene: TRBJ2-5
abundance: NA
v_gene: TRBV4-2
d_gene: TRBD2
CDR3aa: CASSRRETSGEETQYF
CDR3nt: TGTGCCAGCAGCCGAAGAGAGACTAGCGGCGAAGAGACCCAGTACTTC

j_gene: TRBJ1-2
abundance: NA
v_gene: TRBV4-1
d_gene: NA
CDR3aa: CASSQEARSSYGYTF
CDR3nt: TGCGCCAGCAGCCAAGAGGCAAGGAGTAGCTATGGCTACACCTTC

j_gene: TRBJ1-1
abundance: NA
v_gene: TRBV6-1
d_gene: NA
CDR3aa: CASSRRGPEAFF
CDR3nt: TGTGCCAGCAGCCGCAGGGGTCCTGAAGCTTTCTTT

j_gene: TRBJ2-7
abundance: NA
v_gene: TRBV5-4
d_gene: TRBD2
CDR3aa: CASSFRLAAYEQYF
CDR3nt: TGTGCCAGCAGCTTCCGTCTAGCGGCCTACGAGCAGTACTTC

j_gene: TRBJ2-7
abundance: once
v_gene: TRBV9
d_gene: NA
CDR3aa: CASSGGRGYEQYF
CDR3nt: TGTGCCAGCAGCGGGGGGAGGGGGTACGAGCAGTACTTC